A single sample gave rise to the 5 T cell receptor beta chains below, sequenced in a study of tumor-infiltrating lymphocytes in primary liver carcinoma. From unsorted bulk tissue weighing about 18-30 mg, DNA and RNA were co-extracted. Synthesis of TCR beta cDNA was carried out from 500 ng total RNA with a constant-region primer. Researchers made the TCR beta libraries by running three nested multiplex PCR rounds with slightly modified ARM-PCR. Forward primers for TRBV1-TRBV30 and a C-beta reverse primer served the first two PCR rounds, at about 9 cycles each. Each CDR3 protein is one row after TCRdb ran MiXCR on the multiplex PCR reads. The sample yields approximately 76,000 distinct CDR3 sequences, 60% to 80% seen once. The sequencing input was liver tumor tissue from sampling region 4. Documented subset: tumor region T4, right-lateral pole. These receptors all stem from a woman aged 55-69 years with primary liver carcinoma and hepatitis B virus infection.

Comment on this clonotype: Compared with germline, one end of the junction differs, possibly owing to a read error. This chain links TRBV5-1 with TRBJ2-3, with 7 bases aligning to TRBD2. Germline V gene data show CDR1 as SGHRS and CDR2 as YFSETQ. There are 16 residues in the CDR3. The CDR3 loop reads CASNLAGRPSTDTQYF. DNA of the CDR3: TGCGCCAGCAACTTGGCCGGGAGGCCAAGCACAGATACGCAGTATTTT. Looking up the rest from reference TRBV5-1 and TRBJ2-3 gives the full variable domain: KAGVTQTPRYLIKTRGQQVTLSCSPISGHRSVSWYQQTPGQGLQFLFEYFSETQRNKGNFPGRFSGRQFSNSRSEMNVSTLELGDSALYLCASNLAGRPSTDTQYFGPGTRLTVL.

On this clonotype: The missing conserved phenylalanine or tryptophan at the end of this CDR3 makes a read error likely. CDR3 in amino acids: CASNQGYNEQFL. CDR3 nucleotide sequence: TGTGCCAGCAACCAGGGGTACAATGAGCAGTTCTTA. The rearrangement uses TRBV6-2 or TRBV6-3 and TRBJ2-1; tentatively, D is TRBD1 (6 bases). Germline CDR1 reads MNHEY; CDR2 reads SVGEGT. The CDR3 is 12 residues long. Trimming removed 7 bases from V and 4 bases from J, with 8 bases in between.

J is TRBJ2-2 and V is TRBV28, with TRBD1 matching over 8 bases. The J segment lost 4 bases and the V segment lost 2 bases, leaving 9 bases of the junction unmatched. Germline CDR1 is MDHEN and CDR2 is SYDVKM. The length of the CDR3 is 17 residues. The CDR3 DNA follows: TGTGCCAGCAGTTTACTCTCAGGGGGCAGGTTCACCGGGGAGCTGTTTTTT. Protein product: CASSLLSGGRFTGELFF.

This clonotype was detected only a few times. The CDR3 does not close with the conserved phenylalanine or tryptophan, likely indicating a read error. This chain connects TRBV6-2 or TRBV6-3 to TRBJ2-2; TRBD1 matches at 9 bases. The CDR3 covers 14 residues. Germline CDR1 is MNHEY and CDR2 is SVGEGT. The trim removed 6 bases at V and 4 bases at J, leaving 3 bases unmatched. This CDR3 is CASRGTGSTGELFV. The CDR3 DNA is TGTGCCAGCAGAGGGACAGGGTCCACCGGGGAGCTGTTTGTT.

This clonotype was detected ten times or more. The rearrangement uses TRBV30 and TRBJ1-6; 8 bases are shared with TRBD1. The CDR3 has 15 amino acids. Germline V gene data show CDR1 as GTSNPN and CDR2 as SVGIG (reference sequence). V lost 2 bases and J lost 10; bases outside the gene matches: 10. CDR3 in DNA: TGTGCCTGGAGTACTTCAGGGGGCAATCAGTCACCCCTCCACTTT. Amino acid sequence: CAWSTSGGNQSPLHF.